This T cell receptor (beta chain) was identified in a study of cytomegalovirus exposure and HLA in healthy donors. General study results and limits: By HLA locus, TCR association rates varied in a later analysis, with DRB1 showing the most and HLA-C the fewest.

PCR used 60 Vbeta primers and 13 Jbeta primers. The data were produced by immunoSEQ multiplex PCR, yet TCRdb's version contains in-frame clones alone and is incomplete. The table includes about 90,000 clones, roughly four fifths detected once. About this clone: Its antigen is undetermined.

The length of the CDR3 is 14 residues. Germline loops: CDR1 SGDLS, CDR2 YYNGEE. Trimming left V 0 bases short and J 4 bases short, with 10 bases between. Input material: PBMCs. This chain connects TRBV9 to TRBJ1-1; TRBD1 might be the D (5 bases). The receptor was derived from a woman in her thirties or forties in good health and CMV-seropositive. This chain's CDR3 is CASSVAGVRTEAFF. DNA for the CDR3: TGTGCCAGCAGCGTAGCGGGGGTACGCACTGAAGCTTTCTTT.